This entry lists 5 T cell receptor beta chains sequenced from one sample in a study of blood T cell repertoires in COVID-19. TCRdb's table, derived via immunoSEQ multiplex PCR, lists solely in-frame clones and lacks some. Among about 120,000 clones listed, approximately 92% were seen once. Specimen: peripheral blood. All receptors come from a man aged 70 or older with active or convalescent COVID-19.

This chain joins TRBV18 and TRBJ2-1; no reliable D call. This CDR3 has 13 residues. Per germline, CDR1 KGHSH and CDR2 LQKENI. The V end lost 6 bases, the J end lost 5 bases, and 11 bases lay between the germline ends. The DNA of the CDR3 is TGTGCCAGCTCCCCCACTCGTGACAATGAGCAGTTCTTC. It is translated as CASSPTRDNEQFF.

V and J are TRBV29-1 and TRBJ2-2, with TRBD1 matching over 10 bases. This CDR3 has 14 residues. Germline V lookup: CDR1 SQVTM, CDR2 ANQGSEA. J was trimmed by 5 bases and V by 7 bases; bases with no gene match: 7. The CDR3 here is CSGGTGVLTGELFF. The DNA of the CDR3 is TGCAGCGGAGGGACAGGGGTTTTGACCGGGGAGCTGTTTTTT.

The genes are TRBV28 and TRBJ1-6; 9 bases are shared with TRBD1. This CDR3 is built from 15 residues. Germline lookup yields CDR1 MDHEN and CDR2 SYDVKM. V shed 4 bases, J shed 7 bases, and the junction held 5 bases outside the gene matches. CDR3 protein: CASSSGQGENSPLHF. For the CDR3, the DNA is TGTGCCAGCAGTTCGGGACAGGGCGAAAATTCACCCCTCCACTTT.

This clone has just one count. The rearrangement uses TRBV5-1 and TRBJ1-4; D is ambiguous. V was shortened by 2 bases and J by 5 bases, with 13 bases between the two germline ends. CDR3 length: 15 residues. Germline V lookup: CDR1 SGHRS, CDR2 YFSETQ. The CDR3 coding sequence is TGCGCCAGCAGCTTCCGCCCAAACACGAATGAAAAACTGTTTTTT. Its translation is CASSFRPNTNEKLFF.

The chain couples TRBV28 to TRBJ1-3, with D possibly being TRBD1 (5 bases). V dropped 5 bases and J dropped 0 bases, with 20 bases sitting between them. The CDR3 length is 18 residues. Germline-derived CDR1 and CDR2 are MDHEN and SYDVKM. CDR3 loop: CASSGPREGLSSGNTIYF. The CDR3 DNA reads TGTGCCAGCAGTGGGCCACGGGAGGGGTTATCCTCTGGAAACACCATATATTTT.